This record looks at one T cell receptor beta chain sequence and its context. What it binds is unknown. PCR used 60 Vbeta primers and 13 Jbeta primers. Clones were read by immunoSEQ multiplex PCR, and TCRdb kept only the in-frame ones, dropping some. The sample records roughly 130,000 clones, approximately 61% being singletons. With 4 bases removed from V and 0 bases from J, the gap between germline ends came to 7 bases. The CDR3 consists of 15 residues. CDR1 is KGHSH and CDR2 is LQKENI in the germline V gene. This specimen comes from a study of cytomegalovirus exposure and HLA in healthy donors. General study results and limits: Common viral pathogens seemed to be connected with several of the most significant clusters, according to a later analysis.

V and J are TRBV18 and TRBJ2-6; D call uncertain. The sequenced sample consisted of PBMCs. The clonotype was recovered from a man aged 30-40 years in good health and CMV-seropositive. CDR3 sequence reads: CASSHLLSGANVLTF. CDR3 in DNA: TGTGCCAGCTCACATCTCCTCTCTGGGGCCAACGTCCTGACTTTC.